This T cell receptor beta chain was captured in a study of T cells after yellow fever vaccination. Regarding the study as a whole: Primary-vaccination clones mostly resurfaced post-booster (nearly 97% CD4, 85% to 90% CD8). By day 5 rather than day 15, the secondary response had peaked, though it was weaker.

This CDR3 has 11 amino acids. Germline V CDR1 and CDR2: KGHDR, SFDVKD. The V end lost 3 bases, the J end lost 5 bases, and 3 bases lay between the germline ends. A process of 5'RACE template switching, which added a universal primer site and UMIs, was used to make TCR cDNA. Using its own MiXCR run on the 5' RACE reads, TCRdb lists one record per CDR3 protein. The sample carries hundreds of thousands of distinct CDR3 sequences, more than 9% recorded once. Of note for this clonotype: Its specificity is unknown.

The receptor comes from a man between 25 and 39 years old who received the YFV17D yellow fever vaccine. The chain combines TRBV24-1 with TRBJ2-5; D uncertain. Sequences were derived from PBMCs, sampled on the day of the yellow fever booster vaccination. The DNA of the CDR3 is TGTGCCACCAGTGATGGGGAGACCCAGTACTTC. It is translated as CATSDGETQYF.